Listed below are T cell receptor beta chains from one sample, sequenced in a study of blood T cells in healthy people across ages. TCRdb processed the 5' RACE reads anew with MiXCR; each CDR3 protein has one entry. The data show around 1.7 million distinct CDR3 sequences, with 28% seen just once and roughly 8% held by the top ten. The sequencing sample was made of blood. The receptors were gathered from a woman aged 25 to 39 in good health. Both conserved end residues are part of each CDR3. D genes are given only for firm matches. Clone size is given for some rows only: seen once, a few or many times, or a class if the clone is expanded.

clone size: -; J gene: TRBJ2-5; V gene: TRBV5-1; D gene: TRBD1; CDR3 DNA: TGCGCCAGCAGCAAAGGACAGGGAAGAGGGCAAGAGACCCAGTACTTC; CDR3 protein: CASSKGQGRGQETQYF
clone size: -; J gene: TRBJ1-5; V gene: TRBV24-1; D gene: -; CDR3 DNA: TGTGCCACCAGTGATGGTAAGGTGGGCCTTGATCAGCCCCAGCATTTT; CDR3 protein: CATSDGKVGLDQPQHF
clone size: few; J gene: TRBJ2-3; V gene: TRBV4-1; D gene: TRBD2; CDR3 DNA: TGCGCCAGCAGCCAAGAGGGTTCGGCTAGCGGGGGACTTGAGCAGTATTTT; CDR3 protein: CASSQEGSASGGLEQYF
clone size: few; J gene: TRBJ1-5; V gene: TRBV24-1; D gene: TRBD1; CDR3 DNA: TGTGCCACCAGTGATCCCGGACAGGGGGACCAGCCCCAGCATTTT; CDR3 protein: CATSDPGQGDQPQHF
clone size: once; J gene: TRBJ2-2; V gene: TRBV7-9; D gene: -; CDR3 DNA: TGTGCCAGCAGCTCCGAGACTGAGAACACCGGGGAGCTGTTTTTT; CDR3 protein: CASSSETENTGELFF
clone size: -; J gene: TRBJ2-1; V gene: TRBV27; D gene: TRBD2; CDR3 DNA: TGTGCCAGCAGTCCCGATCCGAGGCGGGAGGGCCGGAATGAGCAGTTCTTC; CDR3 protein: CASSPDPRREGRNEQFF
clone size: few; J gene: TRBJ1-4; V gene: TRBV20-1; D gene: TRBD1; CDR3 DNA: TGCAGTGCCAAATTCAGTCCACCGGGACAGGGAAGGTCTTTCGGTGAAAAACTGTTTTTT; CDR3 protein: CSAKFSPPGQGRSFGEKLFF
clone size: -; J gene: TRBJ1-5; V gene: TRBV2; D gene: TRBD1; CDR3 DNA: TGTGCCAGCAGGGGGTCAGGGACAGTCAATCAGCCCCAGCATTTT; CDR3 protein: CASRGSGTVNQPQHF
clone size: -; J gene: TRBJ2-7; V gene: TRBV6-1; D gene: TRBD1; CDR3 DNA: TGTGCCAGCAGTGAAGGGCAGGGGGACTACGAGCAGTACTTC; CDR3 protein: CASSEGQGDYEQYF
clone size: -; J gene: TRBJ2-3; V gene: TRBV12-3/TRBV12-4; D gene: TRBD1; CDR3 DNA: TGTGCCAGCAGCTCTAGGGGGCGCGGAGGCACAGATACGCAGTATTTT; CDR3 protein: CASSSRGRGGTDTQYF
clone size: -; J gene: TRBJ1-6; V gene: TRBV20-1; D gene: TRBD1; CDR3 DNA: TGCAGTGCTAGTTTGTCAGGGGGCGAAGACTCACCCCTCCACTTT; CDR3 protein: CSASLSGGEDSPLHF
clone size: few; J gene: TRBJ2-7; V gene: TRBV6-1; D gene: -; CDR3 DNA: TGTGCCAGCAGTGAAGCCTGGACGGGAACCTACGAGCAGTACTTC; CDR3 protein: CASSEAWTGTYEQYF
clone size: many; J gene: TRBJ2-7; V gene: TRBV7-2; D gene: -; CDR3 DNA: TGTGCCAGCAGCTTAACGTCCAACATTTACTACGAGCAGTACTTC; CDR3 protein: CASSLTSNIYYEQYF
clone size: -; J gene: TRBJ2-5; V gene: TRBV20-1; D gene: -; CDR3 DNA: TGCAGTGCTATACCCGGGGAATGGGAGACCCAGTACTTC; CDR3 protein: CSAIPGEWETQYF
clone size: -; J gene: TRBJ1-5; V gene: TRBV3-1; D gene: -; CDR3 DNA: TGTGCCAGCAGCCAAGCCAGAGGGACCCAGCATTTT; CDR3 protein: CASSQARGTQHF
clone size: -; J gene: TRBJ2-3; V gene: TRBV27; D gene: TRBD2; CDR3 DNA: TGTGCCAGCAGTCCTCCTAGCGGGGGGACAGATACGCAGTATTTT; CDR3 protein: CASSPPSGGTDTQYF
clone size: few; J gene: TRBJ1-1; V gene: TRBV12-3/TRBV12-4; D gene: -; CDR3 DNA: TGTGCCAGCAGTACCCAGGCCCTGAACACTGAAGCTTTCTTT; CDR3 protein: CASSTQALNTEAFF
clone size: -; J gene: TRBJ2-3; V gene: TRBV20-1; D gene: TRBD2; CDR3 DNA: TGCAGTGCCCAAACGGGAGCGGGGGTACTCACAGATACGCGGTATTTT; CDR3 protein: CSAQTGAGVLTDTRYF
clone size: -; J gene: TRBJ2-7; V gene: TRBV7-2; D gene: -; CDR3 DNA: TGTGCCAGCAGCTACGGGGGGCCCCCGATGTACGAGCAGTACTTC; CDR3 protein: CASSYGGPPMYEQYF
clone size: many; J gene: TRBJ2-7; V gene: TRBV5-1; D gene: -; CDR3 DNA: TGCGCCAGCAGCTTAACGAGGAGCTCCTACGAGCAGTACTTC; CDR3 protein: CASSLTRSSYEQYF
clone size: few; J gene: TRBJ1-4; V gene: TRBV28; D gene: -; CDR3 DNA: TGTGCCAGCCTAAACAGGGCCGATGAAAAACTGTTTTTT; CDR3 protein: CASLNRADEKLFF
clone size: -; J gene: TRBJ1-5; V gene: TRBV10-3; D gene: -; CDR3 DNA: TGTGCCACCGGTACGGGTGCCCCCAATCAGCCCCAGCATTTT; CDR3 protein: CATGTGAPNQPQHF
clone size: few; J gene: TRBJ1-4; V gene: TRBV28; D gene: -; CDR3 DNA: TGTGCCAGCAGCTTTGGACAGTTAAAGGAAAAACTGTTTTTT; CDR3 protein: CASSFGQLKEKLFF
clone size: few; J gene: TRBJ2-3; V gene: TRBV24-1; D gene: TRBD1; CDR3 DNA: TGTGCCACCAGTGACCGCGGACAGGCGGATACGCAGTATTTT; CDR3 protein: CATSDRGQADTQYF
clone size: -; J gene: TRBJ2-7; V gene: TRBV24-1; D gene: -; CDR3 DNA: TGTGCCACCAGTGATTTGCGACAGGAAGTCTATAACTACGAGCAGTACTTC; CDR3 protein: CATSDLRQEVYNYEQYF
clone size: few; J gene: TRBJ2-6; V gene: TRBV20-1; D gene: -; CDR3 DNA: TGCAGTGCTTGGGGGCGAGCGGCCAACGTCCTGACTTTC; CDR3 protein: CSAWGRAANVLTF
clone size: many; J gene: TRBJ2-1; V gene: TRBV5-1; D gene: TRBD2; CDR3 DNA: TGCGCCAGCAGCTTGGCGCTAGCGGGCCCGAGCTCCTACAATGAGCAGTTCTTC; CDR3 protein: CASSLALAGPSSYNEQFF